These 16 T cell receptor beta chains were sequenced from one sample in a study of T cell repertoires in ileal Crohn's disease. Produced via immunoSEQ multiplex PCR; TCRdb's table is partial and in-frame only. The sample comprises under 35,000 clones, about four fifths of which are singletons, and around a fifth rests with the top ten. Sequenced sample: ileal tissue. These receptors came from an adult with Crohn's disease.

CDR3 bases: TGTGCCAGTAGTCCACTGCTCCCAGGAACGTATGGCTACACCTTC. It specifies CASSPLLPGTYGYTF. The V and J genes are TRBV19 and TRBJ1-2; D uncertain. The CDR3 is 15 residues long. CDR1 LNHDA and CDR2 SQIVND come from the germline V gene (reference sequence). V was shortened by 5 bases and J by 5 bases, with 18 bases between the two germline ends.

Comments on this clone: At one end the junction does not follow the germline gene, possibly because of a read error. V usage is TRBV7-7 and J usage is TRBJ2-2; 10 nucleotides agree with TRBD2. The CDR3 loop spans 15 amino acids. Germline V gene lookup returns CDR1 SSHAT and CDR2 FNYEAQ (reference sequence). In DNA form, the CDR3 reads TGTGCTAGCAGCTCCGGACTAGCGGAAACCGGGGAGCTGTTTTTT. Encoded protein: CASSSGLAETGELFF.

CDR3 region: CAFGRSGSYEQYF. The CDR3 coding sequence is TGTGCCTTCGGGCGCTCAGGGTCCTACGAGCAGTACTTC. The chain recombines TRBV30 with TRBJ2-7, with D perhaps matching TRBD1 (5 bases). V dropped 7 bases and J dropped 1 base, with 14 bases sitting between them. This CDR3 contains 13 residues. CDR1 and CDR2 from the germline V gene are GTSNPN and SVGIG (reference sequence).

The rearrangement uses TRBV7-3 and TRBJ1-1; the match to TRBD1 covers 8 bases. J lost 7 bases, V lost 4 bases, and 5 bases had no gene match. From germline, CDR1 is SGHTA and CDR2 FQGTGA. The CDR3 runs to 13 residues. Written as DNA, the CDR3 is TGTGCCAGCAGCTCAGGGGGCCGGGGTGAAGCTTTCTTT. Translating it yields CASSSGGRGEAFF.

The J gene is TRBJ2-2, the V gene TRBV5-1, with 11 bases lining up with TRBD2. Per the germline V gene, CDR1 is SGHRS and CDR2 is YFSETQ. The CDR3 runs 14 residues. The V and J ends lost 4 bases and 6 bases, in that order; junction bases with no gene match: 2. The CDR3 region is CASSASGRSGELFF. Written as DNA, the CDR3 is TGCGCCAGCAGCGCTAGCGGGAGGTCCGGGGAGCTGTTTTTT.

The chain is built from TRBV9 and TRBJ1-2; possible D gene TRBD1, 5 bases. Germline CDR1 SGDLS, CDR2 YYNGEE. This CDR3 comprises 16 residues. The germline V and J ends were trimmed by 4 bases and 4 bases, with 20 bases remaining between them. The DNA for the CDR3 is TGTGCCAGCAGCCCGACAGAACTAATACCACGCTATGGCTACACCTTC. Translated: CASSPTELIPRYGYTF.

The chain recombines TRBV30 with TRBJ1-2, with 8 nucleotides matching TRBD1. V lost 2 bases and J lost 0; bases outside the gene matches: 2. The germline V gene has CDR1 GTSNPN and CDR2 SVGIG (reference sequence). The CDR3 length is 14 residues. The CDR3 DNA reads as TGTGCCTGGAGTCAGGGGGCCTCTAACTATGGCTACACCTTC. Its protein product is CAWSQGASNYGYTF.

The chain uses TRBV27 and TRBJ1-2; weak D call: TRBD1 (6 bases). Germline CDR1 reads MNHEY; CDR2 reads SMNVEV (reference sequence). V was clipped by 5 bases and J by 8 bases, with 24 bases between them. This CDR3 is 16 amino acids long. CDR3 in DNA: TGTGCCAGCAGTCCCGGCCTCACAGGGAACTGGGGAGGCTACACCTTC. Residues: CASSPGLTGNWGGYTF.

The chain links TRBV9 to TRBJ2-3, with D possibly TRBD1 on 6 matching bases. This CDR3 comprises 15 residues. The V and J ends lost 0 bases and 2 bases respectively, with 10 bases between them. Germline CDR1 and CDR2: SGDLS and YYNGEE. The DNA for the CDR3 is TGTGCCAGCAGCGTAGTGGGGGCCGTCACAGATACGCAGTATTTT. Translated: CASSVVGAVTDTQYF.

The rearrangement links TRBV4-3 to TRBJ2-2; TRBD2 might be the D (5 bases). CDR1 LGHNA and CDR2 YSLEER come from the germline V gene. V was shortened by 2 bases and J by 4 bases, with 14 bases between the two germline ends. CDR3 length: 16 amino acids. DNA of the CDR3: TGCGCCAGCAGCCAACCCCGGGGTCAGTCCACCGGGGAGCTGTTTTTT. It encodes CASSQPRGQSTGELFF.

The V gene is TRBV9, the J gene TRBJ1-3; tentative D call: TRBD1 (6 bases). Per the germline V gene, CDR1 is SGDLS and CDR2 is YYNGEE. V dropped 0 bases and J dropped 2 bases, with 12 bases sitting between them. The CDR3 has 16 residues. Here the CDR3 reads CASSVARAGAGNTIYF. CDR3 DNA sequence: TGTGCCAGCAGCGTAGCCCGGGCAGGGGCTGGAAACACCATATATTTT.

This rearrangement joins TRBV7-9 to TRBJ1-1; possibly TRBD1 for D (5 bases). This CDR3 has 13 amino acids. Germline assignment: CDR1 SEHNR and CDR2 FQNEAQ (reference sequence). Trimming stripped 3 bases from V and 11 bases from J, with 16 bases between. CDR3 residues: CASSLGGEGAAFF. The CDR3 coding sequence is TGTGCCAGCAGCTTGGGGGGAGAAGGGGCCGCTTTCTTT.

This chain uses TRBV7-9 with TRBJ2-5, with D maybe TRBD1 (6 bases). Germline CDR1 reads SEHNR; CDR2 reads FQNEAQ (reference sequence). The germline V and J ends were trimmed by 5 bases and 0 bases, with 10 bases remaining between them. CDR3 length: 14 amino acids. The CDR3 sequence: CASSLWDNQETQYF. CDR3 bases: TGTGCCAGCAGCCTATGGGACAACCAAGAGACCCAGTACTTC.

This clone was counted between two and nine times. The chain carries TRBV6-5 and TRBJ2-7, with TRBD1 as a possible D gene (7 bases). The CDR3 extends over 11 amino acids. V lost 2 bases to trimming and J lost 12 bases, with 11 bases between them. Germline assignment: CDR1 MNHEY and CDR2 SVGAGI. CDR3 sequence: CASSYGGGSYF. In DNA form, the CDR3 reads TGTGCCAGCAGTTACGGAGGGGGCTCGTACTTC.

This clone was recorded once. V is TRBV30 and J is TRBJ2-1; a possible D gene is TRBD2 (7 bases). Germline V gene lookup returns CDR1 GTSNPN and CDR2 SVGIG (reference sequence). V was pared by 2 bases and J by 2 bases, with 10 bases between. This CDR3 contains 14 residues. The CDR3 here is CAWSWGGAYNEQFF. The DNA for the CDR3 is TGTGCCTGGAGTTGGGGGGGCGCCTACAATGAGCAGTTCTTC. Full variable domain (remainder filled in from reference TRBV30 and TRBJ2-1): SQTIHQWPATLVQPVGSPLSLECTVEGTSNPNLYWYRQAAGRGLQLLFYSVGIGQISSEVPQNLSASRPQDRQFILSSKKLLLSDSGFYLCAWSWGGAYNEQFFGPGTRLTVL.

This clone came up a few times. The V gene is TRBV6-4, the J gene TRBJ1-3, with 7 bases that match TRBD1. J was trimmed by 3 bases and V by 9 bases; bases with no gene match: 5. Germline assignment: CDR1 MRHNA and CDR2 SNTAGT. This CDR3 has 13 amino acids. Written as DNA, the CDR3 is TGTGCCAGTGACAGGGTGAGTGGAAACACCATATATTTT. Translated, it gives CASDRVSGNTIYF.